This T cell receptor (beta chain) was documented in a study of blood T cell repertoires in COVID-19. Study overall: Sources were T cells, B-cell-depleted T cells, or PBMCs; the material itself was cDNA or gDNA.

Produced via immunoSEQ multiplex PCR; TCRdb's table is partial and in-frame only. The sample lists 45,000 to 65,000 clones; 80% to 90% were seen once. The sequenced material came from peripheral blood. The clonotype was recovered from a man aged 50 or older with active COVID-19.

The CDR3 nucleotides read TGTGCCATCAGTCAGGGTAGGGCTGAAGCTTTCTTT. Protein: CAISQGRAEAFF. The gene calls are TRBV10-3 and TRBJ1-1; D is perhaps TRBD1 (5 bases). The CDR3 loop spans 12 amino acids. The V and J ends lost 5 bases and 6 bases respectively, with 10 bases between them. The germline gives CDR1 ENHRY, CDR2 SYGVKD.